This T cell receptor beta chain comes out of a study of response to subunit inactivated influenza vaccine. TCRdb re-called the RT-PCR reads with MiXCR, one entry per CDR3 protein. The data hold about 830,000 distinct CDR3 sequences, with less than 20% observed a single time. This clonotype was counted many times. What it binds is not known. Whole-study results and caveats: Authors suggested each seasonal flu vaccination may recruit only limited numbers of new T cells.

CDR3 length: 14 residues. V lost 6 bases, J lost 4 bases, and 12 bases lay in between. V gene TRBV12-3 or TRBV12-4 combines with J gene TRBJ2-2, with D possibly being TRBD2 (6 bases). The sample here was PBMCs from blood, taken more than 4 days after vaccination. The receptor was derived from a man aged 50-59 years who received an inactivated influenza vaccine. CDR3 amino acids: CASRPKRATGELFF. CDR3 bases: TGTGCCAGCAGACCAAAGCGGGCCACCGGGGAGCTGTTTTTT.